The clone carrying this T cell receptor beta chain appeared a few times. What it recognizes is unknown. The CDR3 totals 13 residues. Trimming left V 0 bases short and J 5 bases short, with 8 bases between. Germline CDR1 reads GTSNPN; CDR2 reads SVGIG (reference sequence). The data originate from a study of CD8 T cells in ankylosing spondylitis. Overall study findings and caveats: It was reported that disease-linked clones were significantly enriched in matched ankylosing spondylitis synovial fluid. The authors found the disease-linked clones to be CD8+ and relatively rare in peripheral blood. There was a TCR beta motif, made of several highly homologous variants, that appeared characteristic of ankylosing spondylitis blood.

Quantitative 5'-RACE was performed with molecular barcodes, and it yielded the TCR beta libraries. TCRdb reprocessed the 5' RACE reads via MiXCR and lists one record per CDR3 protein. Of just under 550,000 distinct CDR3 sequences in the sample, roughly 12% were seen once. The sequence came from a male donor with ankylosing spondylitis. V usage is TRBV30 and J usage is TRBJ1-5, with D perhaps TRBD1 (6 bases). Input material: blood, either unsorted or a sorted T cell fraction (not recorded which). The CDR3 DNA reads TGTGCCTGGAGTGTACAGGGCCATCAGCCCCAGCATTTT. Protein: CAWSVQGHQPQHF.